These 9 T cell receptor beta chains share one sample of origin, sequenced in a study of control samples from healthy donors and cancer patients. Profiling relied on immunoSEQ multiplex PCR, and the TCRdb table lists in-frame clones only, not all of them. The data contain 160,000 or so clones, nearly 96% of them singletons. Input material: blood. These receptors were taken from a woman aged 30 to 39 in good health.

This chain links TRBV11-2 with TRBJ2-5, with D perhaps TRBD1 (5 bases). The CDR3 length is 14 residues. Trimming stripped 1 base from V and 2 bases from J, with 8 bases between. Germline assignment: CDR1 SGHAT and CDR2 FQNNGV. The CDR3 nucleotides are TGTGCCAGCAGCTTAGCAGGGCCTCAAGAGACCCAGTACTTC. It is translated as CASSLAGPQETQYF.

The rearrangement joins TRBV4-1 to TRBJ2-7, with D possibly matching TRBD1 (5 bases). CDR1 MGHRA and CDR2 YSYEKL come from the germline V gene. V lost 0 bases and J 4 bases, leaving 10 bases between the germline ends. The CDR3 loop spans 14 amino acids. The CDR3 DNA is TGCGCCAGCAGCCAAGAGGGCAGGGTGTACGAGCAGTACTTC. Amino acid sequence: CASSQEGRVYEQYF.

The genes are TRBV28 and TRBJ2-3; possibly TRBD1 or TRBD2 for D (6 bases each). Trimming shortened V by 5 bases and J by 2 bases, and 26 bases separated the two germline ends. The CDR3 extends over 19 amino acids. Germline CDR1 MDHEN, CDR2 SYDVKM. CDR3 DNA sequence: TGTGCCAGCAGTCCGCTCTTTCGGGGGACAAGCAAGACCACAGATACGCAGTATTTT. Residues: CASSPLFRGTSKTTDTQYF.

The rearrangement joins TRBV28 to TRBJ1-1; D is unresolved. The CDR3 runs 14 residues. The V gene's germline CDR1 is MDHEN and CDR2 SYDVKM. V lost 1 base to trimming and J lost 5 bases, with 11 bases between them. The CDR3 protein is CASSLSRSATEAFF. In nucleotides, the CDR3 is TGTGCCAGCAGTTTATCCCGTAGTGCGACTGAAGCTTTCTTT.

The chain employs TRBV5-5 and TRBJ2-3; D may be TRBD2 (6 bases). The CDR3 is 14 amino acids. Trimming removed 5 bases at V and 2 bases at J, with 12 bases between. CDR1 is SGHKS and CDR2 is YYEKEE in the germline V gene (reference sequence). CDR3 residues: CASRGGRYTDTQYF. The CDR3 nucleotides are TGTGCCAGCAGGGGGGGACGGTACACAGATACGCAGTATTTT. The variable domain in full, completed from reference TRBV5-5 and TRBJ2-3, reads DAGVTQSPTHLIKTRGQQVTLRCSPISGHKSVSWYQQVLGQGPQFIFQYYEKEERGRGNFPDRFSARQFPNYSSELNVNALLLGDSALYLCASRGGRYTDTQYFGPGTRLTVL.

The chain carries TRBV5-1 and TRBJ2-5; D perhaps matches TRBD1 (7 bases). The V gene lost 1 base and the J gene lost 5 bases, with 21 bases spanning the gap. CDR3 size: 17 residues. Germline CDR1 is SGHRS and CDR2 is YFSETQ. This chain's CDR3 is CASSLKGGQLAFETQYF. CDR3 coding DNA: TGCGCCAGCAGCTTGAAGGGGGGACAGTTGGCATTTGAGACCCAGTACTTC.

The J gene is TRBJ1-1, the V gene TRBV27, with TRBD1 matching over 8 bases. This CDR3 contains 13 residues. Germline V gene lookup returns CDR1 MNHEY and CDR2 SMNVEV (reference sequence). V gave up 10 bases and J gave up 1 base; unmatched junction bases: 5. CDR3 bases: TGTGCCACCAGGGGGCTTTGGAACACTGAAGCTTTCTTT. Its translation is CATRGLWNTEAFF.

This chain links TRBV28 with TRBJ2-1; 12 nucleotides match TRBD2. Trimming removed 7 bases from V and 12 bases from J; junction bases left unmatched: 19. CDR3 length equals 17 residues. Germline V gene sequence: CDR1 MDHEN, CDR2 SYDVKM. CDR3 sequence: CASTGALAGGHPAWQFF. For the CDR3, the DNA is TGTGCCAGCACCGGAGCCCTAGCGGGGGGGCACCCTGCTTGGCAGTTCTTC.

This chain links TRBV10-1 with TRBJ2-3; D might be TRBD2 (5 bases). V was pared by 0 bases and J by 5 bases, with 12 bases between. The CDR3 extends over 15 amino acids. Germline-derived CDR1 and CDR2 are WNHNN and SYGVQD (reference sequence). CDR3 region: CASSESPGGGDTQYF. The CDR3 nucleotides are TGCGCCAGCAGTGAGTCCCCCGGTGGAGGAGATACGCAGTATTTT.